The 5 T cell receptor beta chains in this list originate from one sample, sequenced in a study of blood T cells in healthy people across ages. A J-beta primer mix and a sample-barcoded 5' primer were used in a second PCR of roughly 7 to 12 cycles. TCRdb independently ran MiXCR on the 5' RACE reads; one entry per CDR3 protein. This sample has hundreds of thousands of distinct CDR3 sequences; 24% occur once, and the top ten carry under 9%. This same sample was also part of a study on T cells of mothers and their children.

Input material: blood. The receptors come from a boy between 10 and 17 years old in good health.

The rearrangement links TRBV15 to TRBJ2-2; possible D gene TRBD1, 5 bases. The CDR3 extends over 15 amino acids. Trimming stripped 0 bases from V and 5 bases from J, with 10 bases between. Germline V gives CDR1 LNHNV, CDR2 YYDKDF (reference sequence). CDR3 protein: CATSRDRRATGELFF. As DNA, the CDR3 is TGTGCCACCAGCAGAGATCGCAGGGCGACCGGGGAGCTGTTTTTT. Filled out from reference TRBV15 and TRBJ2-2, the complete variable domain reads DAMVIQNPRYQVTQFGKPVTLSCSQTLNHNVMYWYQQKSSQAPKLLFHYYDKDFNNEADTPDNFQSRRPNTSFCFLDIRSPGLGDTAMYLCATSRDRRATGELFFGEGSRLTVL.

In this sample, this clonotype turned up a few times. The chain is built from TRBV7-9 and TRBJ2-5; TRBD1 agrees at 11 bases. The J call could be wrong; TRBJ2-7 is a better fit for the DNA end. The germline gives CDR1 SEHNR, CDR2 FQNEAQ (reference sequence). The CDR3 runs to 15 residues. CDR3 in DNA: TGTGCCAGCAGCGCCCGGGACAGGGGGTCCCACGAGCAGTACTTC. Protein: CASSARDRGSHEQYF.

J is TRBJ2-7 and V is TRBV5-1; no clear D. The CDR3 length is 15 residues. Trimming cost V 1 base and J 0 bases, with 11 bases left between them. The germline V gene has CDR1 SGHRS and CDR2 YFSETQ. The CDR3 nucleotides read TGCGCCAGCAGCTTGAACAGCTACAGCTCCTACGAGCAGTACTTC. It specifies CASSLNSYSSYEQYF. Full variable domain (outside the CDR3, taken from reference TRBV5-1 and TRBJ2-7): KAGVTQTPRYLIKTRGQQVTLSCSPISGHRSVSWYQQTPGQGLQFLFEYFSETQRNKGNFPGRFSGRQFSNSRSEMNVSTLELGDSALYLCASSLNSYSSYEQYFGPGTRLTVT.

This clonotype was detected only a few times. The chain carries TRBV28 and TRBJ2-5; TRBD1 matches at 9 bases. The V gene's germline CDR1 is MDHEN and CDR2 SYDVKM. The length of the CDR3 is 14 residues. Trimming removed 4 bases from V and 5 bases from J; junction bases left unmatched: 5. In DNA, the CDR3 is TGTGCCAGCAGTTCCGGGACAGGGACGGAGACCCAGTACTTC. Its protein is CASSSGTGTETQYF.

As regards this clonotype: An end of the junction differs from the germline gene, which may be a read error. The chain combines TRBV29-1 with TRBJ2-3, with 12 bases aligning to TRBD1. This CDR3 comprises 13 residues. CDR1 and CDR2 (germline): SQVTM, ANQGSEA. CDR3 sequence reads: CSALGQGADTRYF. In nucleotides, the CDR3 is TGCAGCGCTTTGGGACAGGGGGCAGATACGCGGTATTTT.